This T cell receptor (beta chain) was obtained from a study of T-cell memory formation after mild COVID-19. Regarding the study as a whole: CD4+ contracting clones were mainly CM and EM; CD8+ ones, EMRA.

V was trimmed by 3 bases and J by 0 bases, leaving 11 bases between them. This CDR3 region has 16 residues. In germline, CDR1 is MNHNS, CDR2 SASEGT. MiXCR was run by TCRdb on the 5' RACE reads, yielding one entry per CDR3 protein. The sample has 150,000 or so distinct CDR3 sequences; roughly a quarter are singletons. As to this clonotype: The target antigen is unknown.

V and J are TRBV6-1 and TRBJ2-2; D uncertain. Source material: PBMCs or a T cell subset sorted from them (not recorded which). This sequence was found in an adult woman who had mild COVID-19 (a few samples of this study predate the infection). Cell type and time point are not known. The CDR3 protein is CASSELIGPNTGELFF. The CDR3 DNA follows: TGTGCCAGCAGTGAGTTAATAGGGCCGAACACCGGGGAGCTGTTTTTT.